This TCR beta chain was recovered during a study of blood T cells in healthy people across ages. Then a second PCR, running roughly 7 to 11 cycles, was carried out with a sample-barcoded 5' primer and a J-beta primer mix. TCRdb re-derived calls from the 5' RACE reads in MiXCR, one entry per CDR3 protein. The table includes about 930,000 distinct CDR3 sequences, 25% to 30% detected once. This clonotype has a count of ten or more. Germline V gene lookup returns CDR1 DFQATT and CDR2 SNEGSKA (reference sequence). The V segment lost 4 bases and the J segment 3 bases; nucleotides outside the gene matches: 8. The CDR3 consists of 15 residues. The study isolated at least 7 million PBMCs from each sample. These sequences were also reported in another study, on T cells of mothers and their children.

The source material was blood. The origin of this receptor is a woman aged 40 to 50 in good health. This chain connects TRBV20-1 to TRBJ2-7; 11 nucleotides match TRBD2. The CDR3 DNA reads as TGCAGTGCTACCAGACTAGCGGGGACGAGCTACGAGCAGTACTTC. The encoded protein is CSATRLAGTSYEQYF.